The 23 T cell receptor beta chains below were found in one sample sequenced in a study of cytomegalovirus exposure and HLA in healthy donors. The PCR made use of 60 Vbeta and 13 Jbeta primers. Sequenced by immunoSEQ multiplex PCR; TCRdb stores in-frame clones only, minus some. There are 170,000 or so clones in the sample, with approximately 2% held by the top ten. Material for sequencing was PBMCs. These receptors originate from a man aged 25 to 45 in good health and CMV-seronegative.

The rearrangement joins TRBV29-1 to TRBJ2-5; 14 bases map to TRBD2. Near its end, the DNA agrees better with TRBJ2-7, so the J call may be wrong. The CDR3 has 15 amino acids. CDR1 and CDR2 (germline): SQVTM, ANQGSEA. The CDR3 sequence: CSVGTSGRLSYEQYF. The CDR3 nucleotides are TGCAGCGTTGGGACTAGCGGGAGGTTATCCTACGAGCAGTACTTC.

The V call is TRBV29-1, the J call TRBJ2-5, with D possibly being TRBD1 (7 bases). This CDR3 has 11 amino acids. From germline, CDR1 is SQVTM and CDR2 ANQGSEA. Trimming took 5 bases from V and 5 from J, leaving 9 bases between them. CDR3 residues: CSVPGGETQYF. As DNA, the CDR3 is TGCAGCGTTCCAGGGGGGGAGACCCAGTACTTC.

The rearrangement links TRBV29-1 to TRBJ1-4; 8 bases agree with TRBD1. The CDR3 spans 16 residues. The V gene's germline CDR1 is SQVTM and CDR2 ANQGSEA. V lost 3 bases and J lost 0; bases outside the gene matches: 6. The CDR3 reads CSVDEGTGATNEKLFF. CDR3 nucleotides: TGCAGCGTTGATGAGGGGACAGGAGCAACTAATGAAAAACTGTTTTTT.

V and J are TRBV5-4 and TRBJ1-6; 7 bases match TRBD1. This CDR3 is built from 12 residues. V shed 4 bases and J 10 bases; nucleotides not matched to a gene: 2. CDR1 and CDR2 from the germline V gene are SGHNT and YYREEE (reference sequence). The CDR3 DNA is TGTGCCAGCAGCCAGGGGGGCTCACCCCTCCACTTT. Translated: CASSQGGSPLHF.

About this clone itself: Because the CDR3's place on the DNA is in doubt, the DNA is left out and the CDR3 is given as listed by TCRdb. V and J are TRBV30 and TRBJ1-4; the DNA was not compared with TRBD1, the D call given in the table. Germline V gives CDR1 GTSNPN, CDR2 SVGIG (reference sequence). The CDR3 length is 14 residues, termini included. The CDR3 loop reads CAWAPGTGDEKPFF.

Turning to this clone: This CDR3 is also generated by other DNA sequences in the sample. V gene TRBV7-9 combines with J gene TRBJ2-1; 9 nucleotides align to TRBD2. The germline CDR1 and CDR2 sequences are SEHNR and FQNEAQ (reference sequence). Germline trimming cut 2 bases from V and 4 bases from J; bases unmatched to any gene: 6. This CDR3 has 16 amino acids. CDR3 sequence: CASSLSLAGSYNEQFF. The CDR3 DNA is TGTGCCAGCAGCTTAAGTCTAGCGGGGTCGTACAATGAGCAGTTCTTC.

This rearrangement joins TRBV2 to TRBJ1-3; 9 bases are shared with TRBD1. Trimming at V came to 6 bases and at J to 4 bases, leaving 4 bases not matched to a gene. CDR1 is SNHLY, CDR2 FYNNEI, per germline. This CDR3 comprises 14 residues. CDR3 region: CASRAGQGGNTIYF. CDR3 coding DNA: TGTGCCAGCAGGGCGGGACAGGGCGGAAACACCATATATTTT.

V usage is TRBV6-1 and J usage is TRBJ1-1, with D tentatively TRBD1 (5 bases). V was pared by 11 bases and J by 5 bases, with 15 bases between. Per the germline V gene, CDR1 is MNHNS and CDR2 is SASEGT. The CDR3 loop spans 12 amino acids. The CDR3 reads CALTLGLTEAFF. For the CDR3, the DNA is TGTGCCCTGACTTTGGGGCTAACTGAAGCTTTCTTT.

The V and J genes are TRBV11-2 and TRBJ2-7; 7 nucleotides agree with TRBD1. V shed 6 bases, J shed 1 base, and the junction held 9 bases outside the gene matches. The CDR3 has 15 amino acids. Germline loops: CDR1 SGHAT, CDR2 FQNNGV. CDR3 sequence: CASRSPGGRSYEQYF. The CDR3 DNA reads as TGTGCCAGCAGATCCCCAGGGGGAAGGTCCTACGAGCAGTACTTC.

The chain has TRBV6-5 and TRBJ2-7; 7 positions match TRBD1. The CDR3 loop spans 14 amino acids. The trim removed 2 bases at V and 4 bases at J, leaving 5 bases unmatched. The V gene's germline CDR1 is MNHEY and CDR2 SVGAGI. CDR3 region: CASSYRGQSYEQYF. CDR3 nucleotides: TGTGCCAGCAGTTACAGGGGACAGTCTTACGAGCAGTACTTC.

The chain links TRBV5-1 to TRBJ2-1; a possible D gene is TRBD1 (6 bases). CDR3 length: 12 residues. Trimming shortened V by 5 bases and J by 6 bases, and 9 bases separated the two germline ends. Germline V gene data show CDR1 as SGHRS and CDR2 as YFSETQ. CDR3 region: CASRGQINEQFF. The CDR3 DNA follows: TGCGCCAGCAGAGGACAGATCAATGAGCAGTTCTTC.

The chain has TRBV27 and TRBJ2-3, with D possibly TRBD2 on 5 matching bases. The CDR3 is 14 residues long. V lost 8 bases and J 1 base, leaving 13 bases between the germline ends. The germline gives CDR1 MNHEY, CDR2 SMNVEV (reference sequence). The CDR3 protein is CASYSLGGTDTQYF. The CDR3 DNA reads as TGTGCCAGCTATAGCCTGGGAGGCACAGATACGCAGTATTTT.

The J gene is TRBJ1-1, the V gene TRBV9, with D hard to call. V lost 3 bases and J lost 4, with 13 bases in between. This CDR3 is built from 14 residues. Germline loops: CDR1 SGDLS, CDR2 YYNGEE. The CDR3 nucleotides are TGTGCCAGCAGCGCCCCGGGAGCCCCCACTGAAGCTTTCTTT. This sequence encodes CASSAPGAPTEAFF.

The chain combines TRBV5-1 with TRBJ2-3; D not resolved. The CDR3 runs to 15 residues. The V end lost 0 bases, the J end lost 0 bases, and 8 bases lay between the germline ends. The germline V gene encodes CDR1 SGHRS and CDR2 YFSETQ. CDR3 coding DNA: TGCGCCAGCAGCTTGGCGGGTTCTAGCACAGATACGCAGTATTTT. It yields the protein CASSLAGSSTDTQYF.

The chain recombines TRBV19 with TRBJ1-5; no reliable D call. Germline-derived CDR1 and CDR2 are LNHDA and SQIVND (reference sequence). CDR3 size: 13 residues. Trimming stripped 2 bases from V and 4 bases from J, with 6 bases between. The chain's CDR3 is CASSINKNQPQHF. The DNA for the CDR3 is TGTGCCAGTAGTATAAACAAAAATCAGCCCCAGCATTTT.

The rearrangement joins TRBV19 to TRBJ2-1; weak D call: TRBD1 (5 bases). This CDR3 is built from 14 residues. Germline V CDR1 and CDR2: LNHDA, SQIVND (reference sequence). V was trimmed by 8 bases and J by 4 bases, leaving 15 bases between them. CDR3 bases: TGTGCCAGTTCTGAGGCAGGACATTACAATGAGCAGTTCTTC. This codes for CASSEAGHYNEQFF.

V gene TRBV28 combines with J gene TRBJ2-3; D is uncertain. The CDR3 spans 15 residues. Trimming removed 5 bases at V and 2 bases at J, with 14 bases between. Germline CDR1 MDHEN, CDR2 SYDVKM. The CDR3 is CASSPVGRTTDTQYF. Written as DNA, the CDR3 is TGTGCCAGCAGTCCCGTGGGCAGAACCACAGATACGCAGTATTTT. Using reference TRBV28 and TRBJ2-3 for the parts outside the CDR3, the full variable domain is DVKVTQSSRYLVKRTGEKVFLECVQDMDHENMFWYRQDPGLGLRLIYFSYDVKMKEKGDIPEGYSVSREKKERFSLILESASTNQTSMYLCASSPVGRTTDTQYFGPGTRLTVL.

This chain connects TRBV7-9 to TRBJ1-1; D is unresolved. Per the germline V gene, CDR1 is SEHNR and CDR2 is FQNEAQ (reference sequence). There are 14 residues in the CDR3. V lost 5 bases and J lost 1, with 11 bases in between. CDR3: CASSLYSGNTEAFF. DNA of the CDR3: TGTGCCAGCAGCCTATACTCCGGGAACACTGAAGCTTTCTTT.

The chain links TRBV5-8 to TRBJ1-5, with D tentatively TRBD1 (6 bases). This CDR3 contains 13 residues. Deletions cut 2 bases from V and 6 bases from J, with 9 bases between. From germline, CDR1 is SGHTS and CDR2 YDEGEE. CDR3 protein: CASSFSQGQPQHF. Written as DNA, the CDR3 is TGTGCCAGCAGCTTTTCACAGGGTCAGCCCCAGCATTTT. Full variable domain (remainder filled in from reference TRBV5-8 and TRBJ1-5): EAGVTQSPTHLIKTRGQQATLRCSPISGHTSVYWYQQALGLGLQFLLWYDEGEERNRGNFPPRFSGRQFPNYSSELNVNALELEDSALYLCASSFSQGQPQHFGDGTRLSIL.

With respect to this clone: The junction departs from germline at one end; a sequencing error may be responsible. This sample includes further DNA sequences coding for the same CDR3. The chain carries TRBV2 and TRBJ2-7; 7 bases line up with TRBD1. The CDR3 spans 15 residues. CDR1 SNHLY and CDR2 FYNNEI come from the germline V gene. As DNA, the CDR3 is TGTGCCAGCAGTGAAGTAGTCAGGGGGACCTACGAGCAGTACTTT. This translates into CASSEVVRGTYEQYF.

The chain employs TRBV6-1 and TRBJ2-7; possibly TRBD2 for D (6 bases). The CDR3 extends over 13 amino acids. Germline CDR1 is MNHNS and CDR2 is SASEGT. The V gene lost 11 bases and the J gene lost 7 bases, with 21 bases spanning the gap. The CDR3 DNA follows: TGTGCCGCCCGGGACTCGGGACTTCGGGAGCAGTACTTC. It codes for CAARDSGLREQYF.

V and J are TRBV19 and TRBJ1-1, with TRBD1 identical over 10 bases. Unmatched junction bases numbered 9, after V lost 7 bases and J lost 7 bases. The CDR3 is 14 amino acids. CDR1 LNHDA and CDR2 SQIVND come from the germline V gene (reference sequence). The CDR3 here is CASTTGQGTIEAFF. In nucleotides, the CDR3 is TGTGCCAGTACCACGGGACAGGGGACAATTGAAGCTTTCTTT.

The chain couples TRBV9 to TRBJ2-1; 8 bases fit TRBD1. With 0 bases clipped from V and 4 bases from J, the junction kept 3 bases outside the gene matches. The V gene's germline CDR1 is SGDLS and CDR2 YYNGEE. CDR3 length equals 15 residues. The CDR3 nucleotides are TGTGCCAGCAGCGTAGGGGACAGGAGATACAATGAGCAGTTCTTC. It encodes CASSVGDRRYNEQFF.